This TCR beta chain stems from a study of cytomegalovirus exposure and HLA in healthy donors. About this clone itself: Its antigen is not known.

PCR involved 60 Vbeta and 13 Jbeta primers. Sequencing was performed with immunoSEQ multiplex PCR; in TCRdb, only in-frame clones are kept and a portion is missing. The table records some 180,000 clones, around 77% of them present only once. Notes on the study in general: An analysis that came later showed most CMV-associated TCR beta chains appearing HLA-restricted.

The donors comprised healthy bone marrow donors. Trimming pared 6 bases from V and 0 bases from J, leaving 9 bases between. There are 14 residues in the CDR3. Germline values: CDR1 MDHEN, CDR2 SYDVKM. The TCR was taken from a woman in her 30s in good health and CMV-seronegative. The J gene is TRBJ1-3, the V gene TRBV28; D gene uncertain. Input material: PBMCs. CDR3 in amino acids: CASSRPSSGNTIYF. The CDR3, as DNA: TGTGCCAGCAGCCGCCCGAGCTCTGGAAACACCATATATTTT.